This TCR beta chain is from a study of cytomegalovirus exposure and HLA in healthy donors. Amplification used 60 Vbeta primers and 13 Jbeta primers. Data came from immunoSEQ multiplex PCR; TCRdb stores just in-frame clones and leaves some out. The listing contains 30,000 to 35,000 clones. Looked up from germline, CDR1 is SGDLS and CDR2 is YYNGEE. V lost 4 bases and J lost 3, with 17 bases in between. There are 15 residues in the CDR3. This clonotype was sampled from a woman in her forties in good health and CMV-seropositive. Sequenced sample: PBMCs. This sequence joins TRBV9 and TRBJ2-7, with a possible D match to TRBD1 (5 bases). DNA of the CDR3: TGTGCCAGCAGCCCGACTGTTGGGGCGATCTACGAGCAGTACTTC. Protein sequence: CASSPTVGAIYEQYF.